This TCR beta chain is drawn from a study of tissue T cells after allogeneic stem cell transplantation. Study conclusions and caveats: The study did not identify alloreactive or antigen-specific tissue TCRs, and some clones might be persisting host cells. Motif-based clustering found tissue-specific repertoire signatures shared across patients, though few clones were shared.

Germline assignment: CDR1 KGHTA and CDR2 FQNQQP. CDR3 length equals 14 residues. Time point: mouse harvest day 14 after allogeneic transplant. The graft held 10^6 splenic CD5+ T cells and 10^7 T-cell-depleted bone marrow cells. This mouse GVHD model was MHC-mismatched B6 to BALB/c, profiled day 7 or 14. Produced via immunoSEQ multiplex PCR; TCRdb's table is partial and in-frame only. The table lists roughly 4,700 clones, 32% of them singletons, with around 10% in the top ten. This clone has a handful of counts. The antigen is not known. Gene names and germline refer to mouse. The CDR3 end is not reached by the read, which stops 1 residue before it; the germline J gene fills it in.

The sample was skin. The clonotype was recovered from a female BALB/c mouse given C57BL/6 T cells with graft-versus-host disease after an allogeneic hematopoietic cell transplant. The chain uses TRBV23 and TRBJ2-5; the table's D call, TRBD1, was not checked against the DNA. The CDR3 loop reads CSSSQSGQQDTQYF. The sequenced CDR3 bases are TGCTCCAGCAGTCAATCTGGACAACAAGACACCCAGTAC. Looking up the rest from reference TRBV23 and TRBJ2-5 gives the full variable domain: DAAVTQKPRYLIKMKGQEAEMKCIPEKGHTAVFWYQQKQSKELKFLIYFQNQQPLDQIDMVKERFSAVCPSSSLCSLGIRTCEAEDSALYLCSSSQSGQQDTQYFGPGTRLLVL.